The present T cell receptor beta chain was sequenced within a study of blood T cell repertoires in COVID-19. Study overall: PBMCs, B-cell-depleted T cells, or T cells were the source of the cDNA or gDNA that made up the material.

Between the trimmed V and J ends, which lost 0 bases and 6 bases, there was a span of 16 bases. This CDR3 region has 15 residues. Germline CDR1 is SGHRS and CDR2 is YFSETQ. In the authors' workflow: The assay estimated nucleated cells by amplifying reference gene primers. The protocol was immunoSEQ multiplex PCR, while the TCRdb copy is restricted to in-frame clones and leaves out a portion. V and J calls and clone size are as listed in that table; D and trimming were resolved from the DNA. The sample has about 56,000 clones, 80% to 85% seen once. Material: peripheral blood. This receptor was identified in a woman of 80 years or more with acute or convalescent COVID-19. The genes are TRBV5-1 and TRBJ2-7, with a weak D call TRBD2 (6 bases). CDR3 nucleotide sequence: TGCGCCAGCAGCTTGGGGGCAGGGCGGAGGGGCGAGCAGTACTTC. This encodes CASSLGAGRRGEQYF.